This entry lists 31 T cell receptor beta chains sequenced from one sample in a study of beta chain features in type 1 diabetes. Study-wide findings and caveats: Type 1 diabetes patients showed a moderate but significant shortening of TCRB CDR3s in all four CD4+ subsets.

What these receptors recognize is not known. Expressed TCRB transcripts got sequenced, as all isolated RNA was reverse transcribed. The table came from immunoSEQ multiplex PCR; TCRdb's copy has only in-frame clones and leaves some out. The table lists around 70,000 clones, more than 45% of them singletons. Sequenced: central memory CD4+ T cells from blood. The receptors shown here come from a man aged 25-45 years with type 1 diabetes.

The rearrangement joins TRBV6-5 to TRBJ2-3; D unresolved. The V and J ends lost 5 bases and 2 bases respectively, with 8 bases between them. Germline V lookup: CDR1 MNHEY, CDR2 SVGAGI. The CDR3 consists of 13 residues. The CDR3 sequence: CASSILYTDTQYF. The CDR3 DNA follows: TGTGCCAGCAGTATACTATACACAGATACGCAGTATTTT.

This clone was picked up a small number of times. The chain recombines TRBV9 with TRBJ1-5, with TRBD1 matching over 9 bases. From germline, CDR1 is SGDLS and CDR2 YYNGEE. J was trimmed by 7 bases and V by 0 bases; bases with no gene match: 2. The CDR3 is 14 amino acids. As DNA, the CDR3 is TGTGCCAGCAGCGTAGGACAGGGGGGCCAGCCCCAGCATTTT. It codes for CASSVGQGGQPQHF.

The genes are TRBV7-2 and TRBJ2-1; the match to TRBD1 covers 7 bases. In germline, CDR1 is SGHTA, CDR2 FQGNSA. This CDR3 is 15 amino acids long. Unmatched junction bases numbered 4, after V lost 3 bases and J lost 2 bases. The CDR3 spells CASSLRQGPYNEQFF. Here the CDR3 DNA reads TGTGCCAGCAGCTTGCGACAGGGCCCCTACAATGAGCAGTTCTTC.

The J gene is TRBJ2-3, the V gene TRBV5-1, with TRBD2 as a possible D gene (5 bases). V lost 3 bases and J lost 4, with 15 bases in between. Per germline, CDR1 SGHRS and CDR2 YFSETQ. The CDR3 extends over 15 amino acids. DNA for the CDR3: TGCGCCAGCAGCTGGGGTCTAGCCACAGCAGATACGCAGTATTTT. It encodes CASSWGLATADTQYF.

The V and J genes are TRBV2 and TRBJ2-1; 7 bases align to TRBD1. CDR3 length equals 12 residues. Germline assignment: CDR1 SNHLY and CDR2 FYNNEI. The trim removed 4 bases at V and 9 bases at J, leaving 3 bases unmatched. The CDR3 nucleotides read TGTGCCAGCAGTGGGACAGGTACTGAGCAGTTCTTC. Translated, it gives CASSGTGTEQFF.

V and J are TRBV5-1 and TRBJ2-7, with 7 nucleotides matching TRBD1. This CDR3 region has 15 residues. Germline loops: CDR1 SGHRS, CDR2 YFSETQ. With 2 bases clipped from V and 3 bases from J, the junction kept 8 bases outside the gene matches. The CDR3 sequence is CASSLLQGNRYEQYF. In DNA, the CDR3 is TGCGCCAGCAGCTTACTACAGGGGAATCGCTACGAGCAGTACTTC. Looking up the rest from reference TRBV5-1 and TRBJ2-7 gives the full variable domain: KAGVTQTPRYLIKTRGQQVTLSCSPISGHRSVSWYQQTPGQGLQFLFEYFSETQRNKGNFPGRFSGRQFSNSRSEMNVSTLELGDSALYLCASSLLQGNRYEQYFGPGTRLTVT.

The genes are TRBV10-3 and TRBJ1-1, with D tentatively TRBD1 (5 bases). CDR1 is ENHRY, CDR2 SYGVKD, per germline. The CDR3 is 14 residues long. With 2 bases removed from V and 4 bases from J, the gap between germline ends came to 11 bases. DNA for the CDR3: TGTGCCATCAGTGAGCGGGGGAGGTTCACTGAAGCTTTCTTT. Protein sequence: CAISERGRFTEAFF.

The rearrangement joins TRBV21-1 to TRBJ1-2; whether TRBD1, the table's D call, matches the DNA was not checked. TRBV21-1 is tagged as a pseudogene. The CDR3 is made up of 21 amino acids. In DNA form, the CDR3 reads TGTGCCAGCAGCAAAGTAGGGCCCCTTGGGACAGGGCTCACCAGGGACTATGGCTACACCTTC. Amino acids: CASSKVGPLGTGLTRDYGYTF.

The V gene is TRBV4-1, the J gene TRBJ2-3; unclear D gene. Germline CDR1 is MGHRA and CDR2 is YSYEKL. V was cut by 1 base and J by 0 bases, with 17 bases left in between. CDR3 length equals 18 residues. The CDR3: CASSQVHGETPSTDTQYF. CDR3 bases: TGCGCCAGCAGCCAAGTCCACGGAGAAACACCTAGCACAGATACGCAGTATTTT.

This clone has only a few counts. The chain combines TRBV29-1 with TRBJ2-7, with 7 positions matching TRBD2. CDR1 SQVTM and CDR2 ANQGSEA come from the germline V gene. CDR3 size: 14 residues. V was clipped by 5 bases and J by 3 bases; unmatched bases: 10. In nucleotides, the CDR3 is TGCAGCGTTCTAGGGACTAAGGGGATCTACGAGCAGTACTTC. Its translation is CSVLGTKGIYEQYF.

V usage is TRBV4-2 and J usage is TRBJ1-3; weak D call: TRBD1 (5 bases). Germline V gene data show CDR1 as LGHNA and CDR2 as YNFKEQ. With 0 bases removed from V and 0 bases from J, the gap between germline ends came to 12 bases. The CDR3 contains 17 residues. For the CDR3, the DNA is TGTGCCAGCAGCCAAGATAAGCAGGGTCTCTCTGGAAACACCATATATTTT. As protein: CASSQDKQGLSGNTIYF.

V and J are TRBV28 and TRBJ1-5, with 7 positions matching TRBD1. This CDR3 has 13 residues. Germline CDR1 is MDHEN and CDR2 is SYDVKM. With V trimmed by 6 bases and J by 4 bases, 3 bases remained unmatched. The CDR3 DNA is TGTGCCAGCAGCGGCAGGGGGAATCAGCCCCAGCATTTT. Its translation is CASSGRGNQPQHF.

The chain has TRBV29-1 and TRBJ1-2, with 7 bases matching TRBD1. This CDR3 has 13 amino acids. CDR1 is SQVTM, CDR2 ANQGSEA, per germline. V was pared by 4 bases and J by 0 bases, with 2 bases of the junction left unmatched. CDR3 DNA sequence: TGCAGCGTTGTGGGGACAGCTAACTATGGCTACACCTTC. It specifies CSVVGTANYGYTF.

This sequence joins TRBV5-1 and TRBJ2-3; D is perhaps TRBD2 (6 bases). V lost 3 bases and J lost 5, with 7 bases in between. The CDR3 is 12 amino acids. Germline V gene data show CDR1 as SGHRS and CDR2 as YFSETQ. The CDR3 nucleotides are TGCGCCAGCAGCTGGGGGGAAGATACGCAGTATTTT. This gives the protein CASSWGEDTQYF.

This clone was recorded a few times. V is TRBV5-1 and J is TRBJ1-2, with TRBD1 matching 7 bases. The junction had 8 bases not matched to a gene; V was cut back by 3 bases and J by 6 bases. The length of the CDR3 is 14 residues. Germline values: CDR1 SGHRS, CDR2 YFSETQ. The CDR3 DNA sequence: TGCGCCAGCAGCTCGGCAGGGGGGATAAATGGCTACACCTTC. The encoded protein is CASSSAGGINGYTF. Complete variable domain (other parts from reference TRBV5-1 and TRBJ1-2): KAGVTQTPRYLIKTRGQQVTLSCSPISGHRSVSWYQQTPGQGLQFLFEYFSETQRNKGNFPGRFSGRQFSNSRSEMNVSTLELGDSALYLCASSSAGGINGYTFGSGTRLTVV.

The chain joins TRBV10-3 to TRBJ2-2, with TRBD1 identical over 7 bases. The CDR3 contains 14 residues. The V gene end was trimmed by 7 bases and the J gene end by 2 bases; junction bases not matched to a gene: 4. Germline V gene lookup returns CDR1 ENHRY and CDR2 SYGVKD. CDR3: CAITGDRNTGELFF. In nucleotides, the CDR3 is TGTGCCATCACCGGGGACAGAAACACCGGGGAGCTGTTTTTT.

There are a few counts of this clone. This chain links TRBV5-1 with TRBJ2-3; D might be TRBD1 (6 bases). CDR3 length equals 15 residues. Looked up from germline, CDR1 is SGHRS and CDR2 is YFSETQ. V lost 3 bases to trimming and J lost 5 bases, with 16 bases between them. CDR3: CASSSTGLAEDTQYF. The CDR3 bases are TGCGCCAGCAGCTCGACAGGCCTCGCGGAAGATACGCAGTATTTT.

The gene calls are TRBV11-3 and TRBJ2-7; D perhaps matches TRBD1 (5 bases). V was clipped by 5 bases and J by 4 bases, with 12 bases between them. The CDR3 loop spans 13 amino acids. Per germline, CDR1 SGHNT and CDR2 YENEEA. The CDR3 DNA is TGTGCCAGCAGCCGTGACAGTGGGTACGAGCAGTACTTC. Its protein is CASSRDSGYEQYF.

This chain uses TRBV20-1 with TRBJ1-1, with no clear D. CDR3 length equals 11 residues. Trimming pared 4 bases from V and 3 bases from J, leaving 6 bases between. Per the germline V gene, CDR1 is DFQATT and CDR2 is SNEGSKA (reference sequence). The CDR3 here is CSANPDTEAFF. DNA of the CDR3: TGCAGTGCTAATCCGGACACTGAAGCTTTCTTT.

The chain carries TRBV2 and TRBJ2-7, with a tentative D call TRBD1 (5 bases). The CDR3 is 14 residues long. CDR1 SNHLY and CDR2 FYNNEI come from the germline V gene. V lost 4 bases and J 5 bases, leaving 15 bases between the germline ends. This CDR3 reads CASSGPGLNNEQYF. DNA of the CDR3: TGTGCCAGCAGTGGGCCAGGGCTGAACAACGAGCAGTACTTC.

CDR3 loop: CASSLSPEVAYEQYF. The CDR3 DNA reads TGCGCCAGCAGCTTGAGCCCCGAGGTCGCCTACGAGCAGTACTTC. This chain joins TRBV5-1 and TRBJ2-7; D not certain. Trimming pared 1 base from V and 2 bases from J, leaving 13 bases between. The length of the CDR3 is 15 residues. Germline loops: CDR1 SGHRS, CDR2 YFSETQ.

The chain combines TRBV5-1 with TRBJ2-6; a weak D match, TRBD1 (6 bases). The CDR3 contains 16 residues. The V end was cut by 5 bases, the J end by 2 bases, with 14 bases between. Looked up from germline, CDR1 is SGHRS and CDR2 is YFSETQ. The CDR3 sequence: CASRPTPGAGANVLTF. Here the CDR3 DNA reads TGCGCCAGCAGACCTACCCCAGGGGCTGGGGCCAACGTCCTGACTTTC. Looking up the rest from reference TRBV5-1 and TRBJ2-6 gives the full variable domain: KAGVTQTPRYLIKTRGQQVTLSCSPISGHRSVSWYQQTPGQGLQFLFEYFSETQRNKGNFPGRFSGRQFSNSRSEMNVSTLELGDSALYLCASRPTPGAGANVLTFGAGSRLTVL.

This chain uses TRBV5-4 with TRBJ2-3, with 7 bases that match TRBD1. Trimming cost V 1 base and J 4 bases; bases outside gene matches: 3. Per the germline V gene, CDR1 is SGHNT and CDR2 is YYREEE (reference sequence). The CDR3 has 14 residues. CDR3 region: CASSLSQGADTQYF. In DNA form, the CDR3 reads TGTGCCAGCAGCTTGTCGCAGGGGGCAGATACGCAGTATTTT.

This chain uses TRBV5-6 with TRBJ1-1; weak D call: TRBD1 (5 bases). CDR3 size: 13 residues. CDR1 and CDR2 (germline): SGHDT, YYEEEE. The V end lost 0 bases, the J end lost 8 bases, and 11 bases lay between the germline ends. The CDR3 here is CASSLGQSREAFF. CDR3 DNA: TGTGCCAGCAGCTTGGGACAGTCTAGGGAAGCTTTCTTT. The full variable domain, its missing parts supplied by reference TRBV5-6 and TRBJ1-1, is DAGVTQSPTHLIKTRGQQVTLRCSPKSGHDTVSWYQQALGQGPQFIFQYYEEEERQRGNFPDRFSGHQFPNYSSELNVNALLLGDSALYLCASSLGQSREAFFGQGTRLTVV.

This sequence joins TRBV5-5 and TRBJ1-4, with a possible D match to TRBD1 (5 bases). This CDR3 is 14 amino acids long. V was trimmed by 0 bases and J by 8 bases, leaving 11 bases between them. Looked up from germline, CDR1 is SGHKS and CDR2 is YYEKEE (reference sequence). CDR3 sequence reads: CASSLAGIEEKLFF. The CDR3 DNA reads as TGTGCCAGCAGCTTGGCAGGGATCGAGGAAAAACTGTTTTTT.

This clone was counted only a few times. This rearrangement joins TRBV6-5 to TRBJ1-2, with D maybe TRBD1 (6 bases). The CDR3 runs 13 residues. V shed 2 bases and J shed 9 bases, with 13 bases lying between them. CDR1 and CDR2 (germline): MNHEY, SVGAGI. The CDR3 nucleotides read TGTGCCAGCAGTTACCGCAGGACAGAAAGCTACACCTTC. It is translated as CASSYRRTESYTF.

This chain joins TRBV6-5 and TRBJ2-3, with a weak D call TRBD2 (5 bases). Germline values: CDR1 MNHEY, CDR2 SVGAGI. The CDR3 is 13 residues long. Trimming left V 2 bases short and J 8 bases short, with 11 bases between. The CDR3 DNA reads as TGTGCCAGCAGTTACGACCTAGCTAGTACGCAGTATTTT. Its protein is CASSYDLASTQYF.

The chain employs TRBV7-9 and TRBJ2-7; D not resolved. V was clipped by 0 bases and J by 5 bases, with 8 bases between them. This CDR3 is 13 amino acids long. CDR1 and CDR2 (germline): SEHNR, FQNEAQ (reference sequence). In nucleotides, the CDR3 is TGTGCCAGCAGCTTAGCACAGAACAACGAGCAGTACTTC. It codes for CASSLAQNNEQYF.

The rearrangement uses TRBV5-8 and TRBJ2-7; a weak D match, TRBD1 (6 bases). The CDR3 sequence is 14 residues long. Germline V lookup: CDR1 SGHTS, CDR2 YDEGEE. The V end was cut by 1 base, the J end by 7 bases, with 15 bases between. CDR3 sequence reads: CASSLYSRGREQYF. The DNA for the CDR3 is TGTGCCAGCAGCTTGTATAGCAGGGGTCGTGAGCAGTACTTC.

This clone was recorded only once. The V call is TRBV5-4, the J call TRBJ2-2; D perhaps matches TRBD2 (5 bases). V lost 0 bases to trimming and J lost 0 bases, with 6 bases between them. The CDR3 runs to 15 residues. Germline lookup yields CDR1 SGHNT and CDR2 YYREEE (reference sequence). CDR3 DNA sequence: TGTGCCAGCAGCTTGGGGACTGCGAACACCGGGGAGCTGTTTTTT. Residues: CASSLGTANTGELFF.

There are a few counts of this clone. This chain joins TRBV19 and TRBJ1-2; 9 nucleotides agree with TRBD1. The CDR3 contains 18 residues. Germline V CDR1 and CDR2: LNHDA, SQIVND (reference sequence). J was trimmed by 4 bases and V by 9 bases; bases with no gene match: 21. The CDR3 loop reads CASRAPGQGPKSAYGYTF. In nucleotides, the CDR3 is TGTGCCAGCAGAGCCCCGGGACAGGGTCCAAAGTCCGCCTATGGCTACACCTTC.